This TCR beta chain is drawn from a study of blood T cell repertoires in COVID-19. As for the study in general: Acute and convalescent COVID-19 specimens originated in the United States, Italy and Spain.

The germline V gene has CDR1 SNHLY and CDR2 FYNNEI. The CDR3 length is 16 residues. V was pared by 5 bases and J by 2 bases, with 16 bases between. Seattle-derived patients entered the study during active infection and were followed longitudinally. The table lists this clone with a count of one. Authors' data handling: Reference gene primer amplification gave nucleated cell count estimates. Using immunoSEQ multiplex PCR, the repertoire was profiled, and TCRdb retains in-frame clones only, with some absent. D and trimming come from the DNA, and the V and J calls and clone size come from that table. The table includes 200,000 to 300,000 clones, about 91% detected once.

The V gene is TRBV2, the J gene TRBJ1-5; D perhaps matches TRBD1 (5 bases). This clonotype originated in a person aged 18 to 35 with COVID-19, enrolled during active disease. The sample consisted of peripheral blood. The CDR3 nucleotides read TGTGCCAGCAGTCCCAGGGAAGGGAAGGGCAATCAGCCCCAGCATTTT. Translation: CASSPREGKGNQPQHF.